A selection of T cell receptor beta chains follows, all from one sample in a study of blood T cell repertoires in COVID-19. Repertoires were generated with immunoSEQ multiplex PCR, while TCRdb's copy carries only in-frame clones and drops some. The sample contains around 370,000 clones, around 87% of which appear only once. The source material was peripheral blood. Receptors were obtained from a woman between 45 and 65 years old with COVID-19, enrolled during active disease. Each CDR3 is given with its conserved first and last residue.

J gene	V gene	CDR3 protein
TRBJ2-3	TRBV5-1	CASSHRGMGDVTDTQYF
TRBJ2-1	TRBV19	CASSAVRSLRGDYNEQFF
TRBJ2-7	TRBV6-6	CASSYSGTEYYEQYF
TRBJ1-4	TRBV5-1	CASSLGEVSHEKLFF
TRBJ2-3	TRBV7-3	CASRPAEASTDTQYF
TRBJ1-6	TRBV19	CASRRDRAVGNSPLHF
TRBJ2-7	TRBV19	CASSNEGLAGGGGEQYF
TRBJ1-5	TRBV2	CASKLGYRGNRVYSNQPQHF
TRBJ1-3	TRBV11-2	CASSAIQGLSGNTIYF
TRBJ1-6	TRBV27	CASSLPGSNSPLHF
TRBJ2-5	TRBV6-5	CASSLTGETQYF
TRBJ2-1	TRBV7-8	CASSATLGQGAYEQFF
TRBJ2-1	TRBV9	CASSVDPPSTAQGNEQFF
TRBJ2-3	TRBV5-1	CASSLALAGGVDTQYF